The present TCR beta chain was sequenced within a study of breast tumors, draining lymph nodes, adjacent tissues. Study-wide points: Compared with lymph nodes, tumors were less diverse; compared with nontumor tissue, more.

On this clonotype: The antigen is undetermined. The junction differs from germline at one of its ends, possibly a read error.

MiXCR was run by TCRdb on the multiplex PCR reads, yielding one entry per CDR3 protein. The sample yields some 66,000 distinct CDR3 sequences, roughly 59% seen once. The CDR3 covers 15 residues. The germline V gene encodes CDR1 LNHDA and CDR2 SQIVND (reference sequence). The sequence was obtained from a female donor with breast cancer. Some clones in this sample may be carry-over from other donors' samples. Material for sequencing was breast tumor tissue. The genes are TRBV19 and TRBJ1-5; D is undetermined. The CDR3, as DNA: TGTGCCAGTAGTATAAGGATCAGGACCCATCAACCCCAGCATTTT. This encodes CASSIRIRTHQPQHF.